What follows is one TCR beta chain and its context. The target antigen is unknown. These data are taken from a study of cytomegalovirus exposure and HLA in healthy donors. Regarding the study as a whole: A link between a missense DCLRE1C variant and TCR beta V- and J-gene trimming emerged from a later analysis. Near-uniform donor sequencing depth was presumed by presence/absence analyses. The productive fraction for most TCR beta V segments was about 90% or about 30% in an earlier analysis.

The PCR was carried out with 60 Vbeta primers and 13 Jbeta primers. The repertoire was sequenced with immunoSEQ multiplex PCR; TCRdb's copy has only in-frame clones and lacks some. Among 85,000 to 130,000 clones listed, 75% to 85% were seen once. This CDR3 is built from 16 residues. Germline values: CDR1 SGHTA, CDR2 FQGNSA. Trimming took off 2 bases at V and 0 bases at J, with 11 bases between the two ends. This receptor was obtained from a female donor in good health and CMV-seropositive. The chain joins TRBV7-2 to TRBJ2-1; D is undetermined. The sequenced material came from PBMCs. The CDR3 sequence is CASSLSGTLSYNEQFF. The CDR3 DNA reads TGTGCCAGCAGCTTATCAGGCACCCTCTCCTACAATGAGCAGTTCTTC.